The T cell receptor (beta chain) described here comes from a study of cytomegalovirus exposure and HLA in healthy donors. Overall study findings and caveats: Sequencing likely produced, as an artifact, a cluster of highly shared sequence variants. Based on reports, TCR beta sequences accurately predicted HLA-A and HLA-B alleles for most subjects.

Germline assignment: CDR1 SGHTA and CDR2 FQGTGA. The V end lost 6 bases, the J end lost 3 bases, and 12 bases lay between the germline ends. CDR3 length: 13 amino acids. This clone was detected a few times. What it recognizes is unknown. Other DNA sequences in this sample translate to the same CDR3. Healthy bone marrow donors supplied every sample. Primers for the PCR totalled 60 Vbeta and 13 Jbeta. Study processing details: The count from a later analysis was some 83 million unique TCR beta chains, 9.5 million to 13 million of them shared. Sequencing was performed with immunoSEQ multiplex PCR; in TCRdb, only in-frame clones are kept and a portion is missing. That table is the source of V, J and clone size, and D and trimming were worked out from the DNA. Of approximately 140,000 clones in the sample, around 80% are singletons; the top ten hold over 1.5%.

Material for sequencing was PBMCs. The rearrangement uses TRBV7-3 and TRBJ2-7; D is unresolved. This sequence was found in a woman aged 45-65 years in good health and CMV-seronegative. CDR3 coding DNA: TGTGCCAGCAGTCGGGTCCCAAGCTACGAGCAGTACTTC. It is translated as CASSRVPSYEQYF.